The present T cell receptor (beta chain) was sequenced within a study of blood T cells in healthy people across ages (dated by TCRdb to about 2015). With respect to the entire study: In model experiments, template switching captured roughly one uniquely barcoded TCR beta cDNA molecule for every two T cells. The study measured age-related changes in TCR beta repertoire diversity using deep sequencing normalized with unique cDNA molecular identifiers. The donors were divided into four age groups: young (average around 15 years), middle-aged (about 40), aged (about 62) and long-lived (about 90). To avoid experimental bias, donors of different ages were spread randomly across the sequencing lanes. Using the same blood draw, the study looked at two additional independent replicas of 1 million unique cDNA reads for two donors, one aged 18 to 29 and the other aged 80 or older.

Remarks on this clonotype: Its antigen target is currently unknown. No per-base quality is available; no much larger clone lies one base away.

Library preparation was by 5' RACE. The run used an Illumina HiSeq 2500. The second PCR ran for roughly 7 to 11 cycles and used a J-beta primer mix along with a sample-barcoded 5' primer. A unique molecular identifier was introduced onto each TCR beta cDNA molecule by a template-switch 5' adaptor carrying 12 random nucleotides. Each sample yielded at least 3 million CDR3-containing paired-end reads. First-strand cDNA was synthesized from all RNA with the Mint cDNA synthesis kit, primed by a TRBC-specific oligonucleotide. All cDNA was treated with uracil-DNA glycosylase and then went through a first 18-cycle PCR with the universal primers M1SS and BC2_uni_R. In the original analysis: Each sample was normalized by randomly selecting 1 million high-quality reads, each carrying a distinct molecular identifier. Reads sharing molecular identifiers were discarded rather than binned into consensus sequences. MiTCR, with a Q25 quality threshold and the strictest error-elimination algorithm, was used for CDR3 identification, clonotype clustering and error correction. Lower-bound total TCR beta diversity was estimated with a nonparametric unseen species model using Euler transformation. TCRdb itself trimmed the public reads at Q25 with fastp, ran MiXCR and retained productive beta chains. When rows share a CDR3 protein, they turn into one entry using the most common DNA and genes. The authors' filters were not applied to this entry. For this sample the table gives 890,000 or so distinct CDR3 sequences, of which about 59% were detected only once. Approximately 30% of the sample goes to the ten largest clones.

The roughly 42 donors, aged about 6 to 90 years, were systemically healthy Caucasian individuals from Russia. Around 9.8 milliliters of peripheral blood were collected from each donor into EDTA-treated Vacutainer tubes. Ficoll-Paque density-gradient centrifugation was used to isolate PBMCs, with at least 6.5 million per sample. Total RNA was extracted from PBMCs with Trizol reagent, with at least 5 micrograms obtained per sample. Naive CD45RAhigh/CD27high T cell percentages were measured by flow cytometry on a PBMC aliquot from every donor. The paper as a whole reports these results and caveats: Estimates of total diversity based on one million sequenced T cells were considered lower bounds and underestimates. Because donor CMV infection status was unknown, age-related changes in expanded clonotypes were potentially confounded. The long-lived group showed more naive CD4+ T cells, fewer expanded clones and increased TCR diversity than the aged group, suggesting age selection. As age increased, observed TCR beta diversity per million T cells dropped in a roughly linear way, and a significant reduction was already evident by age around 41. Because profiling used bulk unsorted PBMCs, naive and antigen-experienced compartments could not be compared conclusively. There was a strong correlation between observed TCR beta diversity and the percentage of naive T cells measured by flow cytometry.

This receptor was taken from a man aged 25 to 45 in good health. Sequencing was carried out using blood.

The DNA sequence is TGTGCCATCATCAATAGTAGCTATAGCACAGATACGCAGTATTTT. It is translated as CAIINSSYSTDTQYF. The receptor chain draws on TRBV10-3 and TRBJ2-3, with an unclear D gene assignment. Per the germline V gene, ENHRY is the CDR1 and SYGVKD is the CDR2. Counted from cysteine to phenylalanine, this CDR3 has 15 amino acids. The sequence is cut down to CDR3 DNA, 45 bases in frame from base 1. V drops 7 bases and J drops 0 bases, leaving 14 bases in between.